The sequence of this T cell receptor (beta chain) was determined in a study of beta chain features in type 1 diabetes. Reverse transcribing all isolated RNA meant expressed TCRB transcripts were sequenced. Generated by immunoSEQ multiplex PCR, the TCRdb table keeps only in-frame clones and is missing some. The table has more than 350,000 clones, 10% to 12% seen once. Germline V gives CDR1 KGHSH, CDR2 LQKENI. V lost 5 bases to trimming and J lost 1 base; unmatched junction nucleotides: 3. The CDR3 contains 14 residues. This clone has only a few counts. Sequencing was performed on naive CD4+ T cells from blood. The chain has TRBV18 and TRBJ2-7; 9 bases align to TRBD1. This TCR came from a woman younger than 30 in good health. The CDR3 sequence: CASSAGTGSYEQYF. The CDR3 bases are TGTGCCAGCTCAGCCGGGACAGGGTCCTACGAGCAGTACTTC.